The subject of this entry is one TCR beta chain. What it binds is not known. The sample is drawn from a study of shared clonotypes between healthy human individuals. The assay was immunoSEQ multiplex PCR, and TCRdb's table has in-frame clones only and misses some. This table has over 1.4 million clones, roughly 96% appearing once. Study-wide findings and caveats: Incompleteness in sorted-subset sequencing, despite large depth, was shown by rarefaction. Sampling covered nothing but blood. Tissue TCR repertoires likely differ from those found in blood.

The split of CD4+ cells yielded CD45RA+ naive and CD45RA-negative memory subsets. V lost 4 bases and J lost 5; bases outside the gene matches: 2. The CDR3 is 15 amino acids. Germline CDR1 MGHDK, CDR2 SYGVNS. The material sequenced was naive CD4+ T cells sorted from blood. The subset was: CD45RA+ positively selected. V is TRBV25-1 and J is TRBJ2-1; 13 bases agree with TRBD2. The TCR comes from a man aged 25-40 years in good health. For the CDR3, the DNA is TGTGCCAGCAGTGGCGGGACTAGCGGGAACAATGAGCAGTTCTTC. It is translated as CASSGGTSGNNEQFF.